This entry lists 18 T cell receptor beta chains sequenced from one sample in a study of blood T cell repertoires in COVID-19. Sequenced by immunoSEQ multiplex PCR; TCRdb stores in-frame clones only, minus some. The table has some 390,000 clones, roughly nine tenths seen once. Input material: PBMCs or T cells enriched from blood (not recorded which). These receptors were taken from a woman aged 25 to 45 who had recovered from COVID-19.

This chain connects TRBV28 to TRBJ1-1; D gene uncertain. V was trimmed by 8 bases and J by 5 bases, leaving 12 bases between them. The CDR3 extends over 12 amino acids. Per germline, CDR1 MDHEN and CDR2 SYDVKM. The CDR3 region is CASVMTGTEAFF. Here the CDR3 DNA reads TGTGCCAGCGTGATGACGGGGACTGAAGCTTTCTTT.

The chain carries TRBV29-1 and TRBJ2-7; TRBD2 might be the D (5 bases). Germline CDR1 reads SQVTM; CDR2 reads ANQGSEA. V was pared by 6 bases and J by 10 bases, with 22 bases between. CDR3 length equals 13 residues. DNA of the CDR3: TGCAGCGTGGCGTATAGCGCAGCTAATTCCCAGTACTTC. It is translated as CSVAYSAANSQYF.

CDR3 DNA sequence: TGTGCCAGTAGTCACACGACAGGGTGGAATCAGCCCCAGCATTTT. Its translation: CASSHTTGWNQPQHF. The chain has TRBV19 and TRBJ1-5; 7 bases are a match to TRBD1. The CDR3 has 15 amino acids. V trimming: 5 bases; J trimming: 4 bases; junction bases outside the gene matches: 8. Germline CDR1 LNHDA, CDR2 SQIVND (reference sequence).

This clone was observed a single time. The J gene is TRBJ1-3, the V gene TRBV7-6, with TRBD1 matching over 7 bases. The V gene end was trimmed by 0 bases and the J gene end by 0 bases; junction bases not matched to a gene: 2. CDR3 length: 16 amino acids. Looked up from germline, CDR1 is SGHVS and CDR2 is FNYEAQ. The CDR3 region has the DNA TGTGCCAGCAGCTTAGCAGGGACAGACTCTGGAAACACCATATATTTT. Amino acid sequence: CASSLAGTDSGNTIYF.

The chain combines TRBV19 with TRBJ1-5; D call uncertain. V lost 5 bases and J lost 0, with 11 bases in between. The CDR3 is 15 residues long. Germline V gives CDR1 LNHDA, CDR2 SQIVND (reference sequence). The CDR3 nucleotides read TGTGCCAGTAGTGGGCCTCTCTATAGCAATCAGCCCCAGCATTTT. Protein: CASSGPLYSNQPQHF. The whole variable domain, remainder taken from reference TRBV19 and TRBJ1-5, is DGGITQSPKYLFRKEGQNVTLSCEQNLNHDAMYWYRQDPGQGLRLIYYSQIVNDFQKGDIAEGYSVSREKKESFPLTVTSAQKNPTAFYLCASSGPLYSNQPQHFGDGTRLSIL.

The rearrangement joins TRBV11-2 to TRBJ1-6; D unclear. Germline lookup yields CDR1 SGHAT and CDR2 FQNNGV. The length of the CDR3 is 15 residues. V was trimmed by 2 bases and J by 4 bases, leaving 9 bases between them. This CDR3 is CASSLSQTYNSPLHF. In nucleotides, the CDR3 is TGTGCCAGCAGCTTAAGTCAGACTTATAATTCACCCCTCCACTTT.

The CDR3 region has the DNA TGTGCCAGCAGCAATAGGGGGGGTACGCAGTATTTT. This gives the protein CASSNRGGTQYF. This chain connects TRBV14 to TRBJ2-3; tentative D call: TRBD2 (7 bases). Germline V gene sequence: CDR1 SGHDN, CDR2 FVKESK. The CDR3 covers 12 residues. V gave up 5 bases and J gave up 8 bases, with 11 bases separating them. The full variable domain, with the rest looked up from reference TRBV14 and TRBJ2-3, is EAGVTQFPSHSVIEKGQTVTLRCDPISGHDNLYWYRRVMGKEIKFLLHFVKESKQDESGMPNNRFLAERTGGTYSTLKVQPAELEDSGVYFCASSNRGGTQYFGPGTRLTVL.

The chain carries TRBV7-9 and TRBJ2-7, with D perhaps matching TRBD1 (6 bases). CDR3 length: 15 residues. The V end was cut by 5 bases, the J end by 3 bases, with 17 bases between. CDR1 is SEHNR, CDR2 FQNEAQ, per germline (reference sequence). CDR3 DNA sequence: TGTGCCAGCAGCCGAAACAGGGATCTTATCTACGAGCAGTACTTC. Its protein product is CASSRNRDLIYEQYF.

This chain uses TRBV10-3 with TRBJ1-6, with 8 bases fitting TRBD1. This CDR3 is built from 14 residues. V gave up 4 bases and J gave up 8 bases; unmatched junction bases: 4. Germline assignment: CDR1 ENHRY and CDR2 SYGVKD. The CDR3 nucleotides are TGTGCCATCAGTGTAGAGGACAGGGATTCACCCCTCCACTTT. As protein: CAISVEDRDSPLHF.

For the CDR3, the DNA is TGTGCCAGCAGTGTGCCGGGAATTGTGAGAGATGGCTACACCTTC. Translating gives CASSVPGIVRDGYTF. V gene TRBV25-1 combines with J gene TRBJ1-2; D call uncertain. The germline V and J ends were trimmed by 4 bases and 6 bases, with 18 bases remaining between them. This CDR3 region has 15 residues. Germline-derived CDR1 and CDR2 are MGHDK and SYGVNS.

The gene calls are TRBV7-6 and TRBJ1-3, with D perhaps TRBD1 (6 bases). V was shortened by 1 base and J by 9 bases, with 19 bases between the two germline ends. The CDR3 sequence is 16 residues long. CDR1 and CDR2 from the germline V gene are SGHVS and FNYEAQ. The CDR3 region is CASSLGGRGIGGTIYF. The CDR3 bases are TGTGCCAGCAGCTTAGGGGGCAGGGGAATTGGCGGCACCATATATTTT.

The chain uses TRBV11-2 and TRBJ1-2; D is possibly TRBD1 (6 bases). V lost 1 base, J lost 3 bases, and 15 bases lay in between. Germline V gene lookup returns CDR1 SGHAT and CDR2 FQNNGV. The CDR3 sequence is 16 residues long. The CDR3 coding sequence is TGTGCCAGCAGCTTAGCAGGGGCAGGGCGTGACTATGGCTACACCTTC. It specifies CASSLAGAGRDYGYTF.

This chain connects TRBV19 to TRBJ1-1; D not certain. Germline CDR1 is LNHDA and CDR2 is SQIVND (reference sequence). The CDR3 is 12 residues long. The V end lost 3 bases, the J end lost 6 bases, and 8 bases lay between the germline ends. In nucleotides, the CDR3 is TGTGCCAGTAGTATCGGGATGGCTGAAGCTTTCTTT. It specifies CASSIGMAEAFF.

For the CDR3, the DNA is TGTGCCAGCAGGATAAACAGGGGGCTTAGGGAAAAACTGTTTTTT. This gives the protein CASRINRGLREKLFF. J is TRBJ1-4 and V is TRBV2, with TRBD1 matching 9 bases. From germline, CDR1 is SNHLY and CDR2 FYNNEI. Losses at the gene ends were 6 bases for V and 8 bases for J; bases not matched to a gene: 10. CDR3 length equals 15 residues.

This chain connects TRBV3-1 (or the pseudogene TRBV3-2) to TRBJ2-7; weak D call: TRBD2 (7 bases). CDR3 length: 15 residues. Trimming took 5 bases from V and 5 from J, leaving 19 bases between them. CDR1 LGHDT and CDR2 YNNKEL come from the germline V gene (reference sequence). CDR3 DNA sequence: TGTGCCAGCAGCGCGGGGGCGGGGCGAGTGGACGAGCAGTACTTC. It encodes CASSAGAGRVDEQYF.

The chain employs TRBV7-8 and TRBJ2-3; 8 bases line up with TRBD2. V was clipped by 1 base and J by 2 bases; unmatched bases: 5. Germline V gene lookup returns CDR1 SGHVS and CDR2 FQNEAQ. CDR3 size: 16 residues. The CDR3 sequence: CASSLVGGGTTDTQYF. CDR3 DNA: TGTGCCAGCAGCTTAGTCGGCGGGGGGACCACAGATACGCAGTATTTT.

Notes on this clone: The sample holds other DNA sequences that translate to the same CDR3. This sequence joins TRBV20-1 and TRBJ1-3, with unresolved D. Germline V CDR1 and CDR2: DFQATT, SNEGSKA (reference sequence). Trimming pared 3 bases from V and 4 bases from J, leaving 4 bases between. The CDR3 runs to 11 residues. The CDR3 DNA reads as TGCAGTGCTAGCAGGGGAAACACCATATATTTT. Translating gives CSASRGNTIYF.

The J gene is TRBJ2-3, the V gene TRBV14; 9 nucleotides agree with TRBD1. The V gene end was trimmed by 7 bases and the J gene end by 5 bases; junction bases not matched to a gene: 19. CDR1 and CDR2 (germline): SGHDN, FVKESK. This CDR3 comprises 18 residues. CDR3: CASTPEDGYRGHVDTQYF. In nucleotides, the CDR3 is TGTGCCAGCACCCCGGAGGACGGATACAGGGGGCATGTAGATACGCAGTATTTT.